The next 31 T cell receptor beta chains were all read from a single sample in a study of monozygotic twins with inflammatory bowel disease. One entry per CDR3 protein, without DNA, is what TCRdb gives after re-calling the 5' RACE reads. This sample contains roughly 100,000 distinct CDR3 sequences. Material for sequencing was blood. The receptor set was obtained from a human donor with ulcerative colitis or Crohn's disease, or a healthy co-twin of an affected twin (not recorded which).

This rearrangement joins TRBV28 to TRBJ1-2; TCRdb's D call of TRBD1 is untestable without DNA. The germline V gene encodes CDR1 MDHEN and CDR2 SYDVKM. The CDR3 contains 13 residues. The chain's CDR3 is CASTKRPGNGYTF.

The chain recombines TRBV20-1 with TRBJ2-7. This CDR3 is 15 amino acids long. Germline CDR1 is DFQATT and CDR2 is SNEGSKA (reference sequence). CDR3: CSARDLAGGSYEQYF.

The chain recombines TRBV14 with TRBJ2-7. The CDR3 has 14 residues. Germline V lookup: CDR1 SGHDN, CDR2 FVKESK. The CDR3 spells CASSQETRFYEQYF.

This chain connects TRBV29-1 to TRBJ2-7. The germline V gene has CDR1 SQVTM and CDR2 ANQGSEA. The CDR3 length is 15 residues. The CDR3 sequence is CSVEGRGSSSYEQYF.

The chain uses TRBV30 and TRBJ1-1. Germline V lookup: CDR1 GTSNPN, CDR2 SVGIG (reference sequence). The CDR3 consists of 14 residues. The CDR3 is CAWKEGPVNTEAFF.

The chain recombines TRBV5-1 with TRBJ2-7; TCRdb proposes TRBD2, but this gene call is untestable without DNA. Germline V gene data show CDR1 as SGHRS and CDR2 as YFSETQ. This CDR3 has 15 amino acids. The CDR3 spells CASSFSASGGYEQYF.

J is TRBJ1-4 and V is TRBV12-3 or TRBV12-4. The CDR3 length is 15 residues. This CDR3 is CASSRLGSGNEKLFF.

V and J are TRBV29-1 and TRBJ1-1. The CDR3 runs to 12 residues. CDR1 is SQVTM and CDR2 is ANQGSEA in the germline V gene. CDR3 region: CSVEEGWSEAFF.

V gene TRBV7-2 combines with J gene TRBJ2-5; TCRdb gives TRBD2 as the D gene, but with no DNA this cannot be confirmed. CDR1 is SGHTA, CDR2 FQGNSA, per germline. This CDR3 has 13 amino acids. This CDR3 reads CATSRGQRETQYF.

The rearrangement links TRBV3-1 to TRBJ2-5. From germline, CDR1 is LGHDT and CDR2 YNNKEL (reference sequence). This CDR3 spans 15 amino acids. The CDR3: CASSQTMTEQETQYF.

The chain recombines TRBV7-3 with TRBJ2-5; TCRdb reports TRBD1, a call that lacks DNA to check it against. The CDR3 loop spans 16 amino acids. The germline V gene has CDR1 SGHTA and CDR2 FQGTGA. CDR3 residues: CASSLQGAYSQETQYF.

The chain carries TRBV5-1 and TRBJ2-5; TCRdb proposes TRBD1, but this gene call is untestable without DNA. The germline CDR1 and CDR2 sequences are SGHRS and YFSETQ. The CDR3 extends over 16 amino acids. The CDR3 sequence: CASSLGVAGLAETQYF.

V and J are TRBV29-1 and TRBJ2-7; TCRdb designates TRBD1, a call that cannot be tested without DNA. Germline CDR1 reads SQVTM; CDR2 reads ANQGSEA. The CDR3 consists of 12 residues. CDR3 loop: CSGRDRAYEQYF.

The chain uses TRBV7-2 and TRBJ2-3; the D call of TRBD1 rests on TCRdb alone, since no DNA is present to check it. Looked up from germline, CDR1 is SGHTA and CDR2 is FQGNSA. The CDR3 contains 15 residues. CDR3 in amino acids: CASSLRPQSQDTQYF. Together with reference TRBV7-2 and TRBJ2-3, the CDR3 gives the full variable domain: GAGVSQSPSNKVTEKGKDVELRCDPISGHTALYWYRQSLGQGLEFLIYFQGNSAPDKSGLPSDRFSAERTGGSVSTLTIQRTQQEDSAVYLCASSLRPQSQDTQYFGPGTRLTVL.

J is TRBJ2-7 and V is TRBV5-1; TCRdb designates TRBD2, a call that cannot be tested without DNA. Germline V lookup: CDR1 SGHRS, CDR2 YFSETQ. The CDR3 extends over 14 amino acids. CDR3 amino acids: CASSLSPGDYEQYF.

The CDR3 sequence is CASSSLQNTGELFF. V is TRBV11-2 and J is TRBJ2-2. CDR3 length: 14 amino acids. The germline gives CDR1 SGHAT, CDR2 FQNNGV.

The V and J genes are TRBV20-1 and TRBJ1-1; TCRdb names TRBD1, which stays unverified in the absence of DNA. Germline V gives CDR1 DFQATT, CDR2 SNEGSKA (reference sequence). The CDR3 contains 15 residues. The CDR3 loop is CSAYHRGRGNTEAFF.

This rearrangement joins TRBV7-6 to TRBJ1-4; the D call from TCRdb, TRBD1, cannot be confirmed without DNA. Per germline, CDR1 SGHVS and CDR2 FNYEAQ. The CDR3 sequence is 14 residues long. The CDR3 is CASSLQGGFEKLFF. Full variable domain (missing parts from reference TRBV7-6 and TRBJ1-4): GAGVSQSPRYKVTKRGQDVALRCDPISGHVSLYWYRQALGQGPEFLTYFNYEAQQDKSGLPNDRFSAERPEGSISTLTIQRTEQRDSAMYRCASSLQGGFEKLFFGSGTQLSVL.

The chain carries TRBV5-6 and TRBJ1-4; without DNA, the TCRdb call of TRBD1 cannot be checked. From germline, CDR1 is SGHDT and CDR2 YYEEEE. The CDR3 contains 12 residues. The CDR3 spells CASSLQGEKLFF.

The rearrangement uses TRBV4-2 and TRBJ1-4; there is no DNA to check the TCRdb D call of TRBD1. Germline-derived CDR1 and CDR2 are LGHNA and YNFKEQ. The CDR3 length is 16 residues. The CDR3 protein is CASSRGRTHPGEKLFF.

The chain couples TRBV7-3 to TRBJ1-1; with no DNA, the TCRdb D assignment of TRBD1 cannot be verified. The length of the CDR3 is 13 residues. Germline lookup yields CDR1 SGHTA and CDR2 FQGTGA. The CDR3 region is CASSFGQGDEAFF.

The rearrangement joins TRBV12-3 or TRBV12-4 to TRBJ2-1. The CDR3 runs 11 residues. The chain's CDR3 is CASSPRNEQFF.

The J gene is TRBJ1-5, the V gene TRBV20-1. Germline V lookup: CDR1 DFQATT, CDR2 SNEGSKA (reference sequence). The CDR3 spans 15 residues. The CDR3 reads CSARDPAGMDQPQHF.

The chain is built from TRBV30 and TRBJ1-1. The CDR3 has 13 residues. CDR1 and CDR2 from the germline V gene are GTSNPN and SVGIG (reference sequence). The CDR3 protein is CAWSVLLNTEAFF.

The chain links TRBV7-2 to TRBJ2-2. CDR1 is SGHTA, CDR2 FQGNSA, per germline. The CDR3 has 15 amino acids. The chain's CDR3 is CASSLGSTNTGELFF.

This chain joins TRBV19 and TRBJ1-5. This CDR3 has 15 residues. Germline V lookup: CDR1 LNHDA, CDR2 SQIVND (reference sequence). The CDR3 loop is CASSIQEYSNQPQHF.

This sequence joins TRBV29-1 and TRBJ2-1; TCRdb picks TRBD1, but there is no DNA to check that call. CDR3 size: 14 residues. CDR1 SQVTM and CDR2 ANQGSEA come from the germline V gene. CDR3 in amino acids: CSAEATDSYNEQFF.

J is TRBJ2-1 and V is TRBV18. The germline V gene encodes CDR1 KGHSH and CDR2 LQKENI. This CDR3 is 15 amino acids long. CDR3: CASSPLGTTWNEQFF.

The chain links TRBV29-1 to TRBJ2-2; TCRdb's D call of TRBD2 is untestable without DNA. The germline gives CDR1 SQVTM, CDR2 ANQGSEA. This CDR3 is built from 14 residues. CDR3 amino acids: CSVLRVAGTGELFF.

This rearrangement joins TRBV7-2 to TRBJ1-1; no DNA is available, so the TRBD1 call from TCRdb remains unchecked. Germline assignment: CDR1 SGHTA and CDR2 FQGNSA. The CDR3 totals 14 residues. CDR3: CASRRPGTPLEAFF. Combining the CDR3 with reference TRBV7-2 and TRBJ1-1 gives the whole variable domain GAGVSQSPSNKVTEKGKDVELRCDPISGHTALYWYRQSLGQGLEFLIYFQGNSAPDKSGLPSDRFSAERTGGSVSTLTIQRTQQEDSAVYLCASRRPGTPLEAFFGQGTRLTVV.

CDR3 sequence: CASSYKGGSIHF. The genes are TRBV6-5 and TRBJ1-6; TCRdb proposes TRBD1, but this gene call is untestable without DNA. The CDR3 spans 12 residues. The germline CDR1 and CDR2 sequences are MNHEY and SVGAGI.